Described below is a single T cell receptor beta chain sequence and its context. What it binds is unknown. Trimming shortened V by 5 bases and J by 5 bases, and 11 bases separated the two germline ends. This CDR3 spans 12 amino acids. From germline, CDR1 is DFQATT and CDR2 SNEGSKA (reference sequence). Through a sample-barcoded 5' primer and a J-beta primer mix, a second PCR was run for roughly 7 to 11 cycles. TCRdb fed the 5' RACE reads into MiXCR, producing one record per CDR3 protein. The sample consists of hundreds of thousands of distinct CDR3 sequences, 40% to 65% of them appearing once. The data are from a study of blood T cells in healthy people across ages. Study outcomes and limitations: Getting older went along with TCR beta diversity per million T cells dropping roughly linearly. Among long-lived donors, naive CD4+ cells were more numerous and diversity higher than in aged donors.

The sequenced sample consisted of blood. The V and J genes are TRBV20-1 and TRBJ2-3; D may be TRBD1 (6 bases). The sequence derives from a woman at least 80 years old in good health. The chain's CDR3 is CSAGGYQDTQYF. As DNA, the CDR3 is TGCAGTGCTGGGGGCTATCAAGATACGCAGTATTTT.